This T cell receptor (beta chain) originates from a study of naive and memory T cell subsets. Points from the study as a whole: Naive repertoires, especially CD8, held a few larger clonotypes, possibly memory cells re-expressing CD45RA.

This clonotype was observed many times. The antigen is unknown. V shed 1 base and J shed 5 bases, with 11 bases lying between them. Germline CDR1 is DFQATT and CDR2 is SNEGSKA (reference sequence). This CDR3 has 13 residues. The beta constant-region primer was an equimolar mix of two oligonucleotides covering TRBC1 and TRBC2. Ligated cDNA was amplified by four rounds of PCR with nested alpha and beta constant-region primers and SP2. MiXCR, applied by TCRdb to the UMI-ligation and nested PCR reads, yields one record per CDR3 protein. The data contain 90,000 to 120,000 distinct CDR3 sequences, about 14% of them singletons.

The chain has TRBV20-1 and TRBJ1-1; TRBD1 might be the D (6 bases). The TCR originated in a human donor in good health. Input material: naive CD8+ T cells from blood. The CDR3 reads CSARGRGSTEAFF. The DNA for the CDR3 is TGCAGTGCTAGAGGAAGGGGGAGTACTGAAGCTTTCTTT.